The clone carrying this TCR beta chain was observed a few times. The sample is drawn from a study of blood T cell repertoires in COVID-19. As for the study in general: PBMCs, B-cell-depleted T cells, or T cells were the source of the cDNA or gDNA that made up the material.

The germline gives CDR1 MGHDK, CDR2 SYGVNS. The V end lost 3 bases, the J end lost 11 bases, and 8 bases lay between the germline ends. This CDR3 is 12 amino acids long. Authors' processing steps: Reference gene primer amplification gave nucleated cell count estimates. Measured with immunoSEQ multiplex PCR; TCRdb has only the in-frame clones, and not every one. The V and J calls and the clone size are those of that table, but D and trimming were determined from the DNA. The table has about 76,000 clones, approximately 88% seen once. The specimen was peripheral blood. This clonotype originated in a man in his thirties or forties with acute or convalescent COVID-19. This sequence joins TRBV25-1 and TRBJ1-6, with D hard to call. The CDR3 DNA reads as TGTGCCAGCAGTGACCTCCGTCCACCCCTCCACTTT. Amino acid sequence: CASSDLRPPLHF.